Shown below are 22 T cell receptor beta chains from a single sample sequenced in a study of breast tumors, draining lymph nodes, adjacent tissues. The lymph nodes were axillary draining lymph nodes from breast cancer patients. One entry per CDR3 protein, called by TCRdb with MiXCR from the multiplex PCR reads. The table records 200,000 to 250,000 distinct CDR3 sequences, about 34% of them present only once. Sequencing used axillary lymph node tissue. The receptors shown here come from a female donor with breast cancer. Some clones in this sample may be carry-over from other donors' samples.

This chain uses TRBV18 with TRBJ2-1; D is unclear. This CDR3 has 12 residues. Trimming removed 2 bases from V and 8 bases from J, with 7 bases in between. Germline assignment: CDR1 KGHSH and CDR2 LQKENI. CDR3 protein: CASSPRVHEQFF. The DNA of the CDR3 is TGTGCCAGCTCACCAAGGGTACATGAGCAGTTCTTC.

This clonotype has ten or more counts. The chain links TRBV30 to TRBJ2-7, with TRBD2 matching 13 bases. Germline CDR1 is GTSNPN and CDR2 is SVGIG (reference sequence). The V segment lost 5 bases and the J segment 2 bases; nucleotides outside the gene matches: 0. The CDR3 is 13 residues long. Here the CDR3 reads CAWGLAGAYEQYF. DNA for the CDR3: TGTGCCTGGGGACTAGCGGGAGCCTACGAGCAGTACTTC. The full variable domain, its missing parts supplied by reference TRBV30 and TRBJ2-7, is SQTIHQWPATLVQPVGSPLSLECTVEGTSNPNLYWYRQAAGRGLQLLFYSVGIGQISSEVPQNLSASRPQDRQFILSSKKLLLSDSGFYLCAWGLAGAYEQYFGPGTRLTVT.

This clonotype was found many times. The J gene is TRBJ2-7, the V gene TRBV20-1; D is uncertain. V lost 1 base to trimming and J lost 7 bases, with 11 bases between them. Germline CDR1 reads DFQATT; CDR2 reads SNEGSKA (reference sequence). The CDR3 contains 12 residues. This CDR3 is CSARVSYLEQYF. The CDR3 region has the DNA TGCAGTGCTAGAGTAAGCTACCTGGAGCAGTACTTC.

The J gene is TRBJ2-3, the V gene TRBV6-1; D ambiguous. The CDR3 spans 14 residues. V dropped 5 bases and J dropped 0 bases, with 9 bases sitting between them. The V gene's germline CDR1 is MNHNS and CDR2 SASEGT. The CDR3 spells CASSRYPSTDTQYF. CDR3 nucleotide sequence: TGTGCCAGCAGTCGGTATCCTAGCACAGATACGCAGTATTTT.

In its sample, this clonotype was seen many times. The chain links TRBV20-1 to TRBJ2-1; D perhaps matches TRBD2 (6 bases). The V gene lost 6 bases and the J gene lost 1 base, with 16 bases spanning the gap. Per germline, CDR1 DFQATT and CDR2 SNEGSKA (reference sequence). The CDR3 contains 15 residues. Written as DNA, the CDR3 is TGCAGTGCCGAGGGTCCGGGAGTATCCTACAATGAGCAGTTCTTC. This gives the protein CSAEGPGVSYNEQFF.

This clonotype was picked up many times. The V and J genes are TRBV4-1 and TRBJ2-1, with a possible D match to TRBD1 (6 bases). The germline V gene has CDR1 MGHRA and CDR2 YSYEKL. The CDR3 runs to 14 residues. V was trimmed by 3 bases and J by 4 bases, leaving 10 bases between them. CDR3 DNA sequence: TGCGCCAGCAGCCACCCAGGGGCGTACAATGAGCAGTTCTTC. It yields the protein CASSHPGAYNEQFF.

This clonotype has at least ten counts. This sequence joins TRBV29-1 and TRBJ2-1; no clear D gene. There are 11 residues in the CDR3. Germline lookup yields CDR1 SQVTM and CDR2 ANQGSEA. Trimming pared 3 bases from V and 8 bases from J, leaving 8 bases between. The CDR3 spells CSVEPSDEQFF. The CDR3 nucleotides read TGCAGCGTTGAGCCGAGCGATGAGCAGTTCTTC.

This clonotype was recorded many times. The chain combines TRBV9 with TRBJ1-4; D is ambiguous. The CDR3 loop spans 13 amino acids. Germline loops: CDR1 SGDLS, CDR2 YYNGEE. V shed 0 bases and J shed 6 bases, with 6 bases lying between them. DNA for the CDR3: TGTGCCAGCAGCGTAGCTTTAGATGAAAAACTGTTTTTT. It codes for CASSVALDEKLFF.

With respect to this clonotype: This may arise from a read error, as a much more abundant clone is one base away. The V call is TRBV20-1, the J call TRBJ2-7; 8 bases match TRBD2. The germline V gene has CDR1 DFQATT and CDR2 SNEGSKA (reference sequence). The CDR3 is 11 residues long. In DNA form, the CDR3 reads TGCAGTGCTGAGCGGGAGCGGGAGCAGTCCTTC. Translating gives CSAEREREQSF.

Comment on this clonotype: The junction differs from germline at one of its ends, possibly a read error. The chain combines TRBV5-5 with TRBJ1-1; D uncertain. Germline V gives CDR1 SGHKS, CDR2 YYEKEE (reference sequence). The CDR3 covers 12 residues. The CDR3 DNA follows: TGCGCCAGCTCGGCGGGGAACACTGAAGCTTTCTTT. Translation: CASSAGNTEAFF.

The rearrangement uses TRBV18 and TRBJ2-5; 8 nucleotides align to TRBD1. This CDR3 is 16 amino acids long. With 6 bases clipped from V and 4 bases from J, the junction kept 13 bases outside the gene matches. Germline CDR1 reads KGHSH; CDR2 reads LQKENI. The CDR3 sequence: CASSASGQGTRETQYF. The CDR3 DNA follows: TGTGCCAGCTCTGCGAGTGGACAGGGAACTCGAGAGACCCAGTACTTC.

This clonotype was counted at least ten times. The CDR3 region has the DNA TGTGCCAGCACCAAGGGACAGACACCCTACAATGAGCAGTTCTTC. It translates to CASTKGQTPYNEQFF. V gene TRBV9 combines with J gene TRBJ2-1; 7 bases fit TRBD1. V was clipped by 6 bases and J by 2 bases; unmatched bases: 8. The CDR3 is 15 residues long. The germline CDR1 and CDR2 sequences are SGDLS and YYNGEE.

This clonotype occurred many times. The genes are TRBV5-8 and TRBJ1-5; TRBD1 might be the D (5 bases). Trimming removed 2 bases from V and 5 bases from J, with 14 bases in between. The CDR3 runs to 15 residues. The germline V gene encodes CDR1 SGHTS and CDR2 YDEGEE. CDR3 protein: CASSFLNRPDQPQHF. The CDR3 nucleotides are TGTGCCAGCAGCTTTCTTAACAGGCCAGATCAGCCCCAGCATTTT.

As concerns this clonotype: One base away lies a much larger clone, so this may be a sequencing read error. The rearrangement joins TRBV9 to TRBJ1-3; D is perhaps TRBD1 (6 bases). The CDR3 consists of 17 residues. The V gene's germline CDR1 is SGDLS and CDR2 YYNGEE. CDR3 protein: CASSVAGRAGAGNPIYF. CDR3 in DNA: TGTGCCAGCAGCGTAGCGGGAAGGGCAGGGGCTGGAAACCCCATATATTTT.

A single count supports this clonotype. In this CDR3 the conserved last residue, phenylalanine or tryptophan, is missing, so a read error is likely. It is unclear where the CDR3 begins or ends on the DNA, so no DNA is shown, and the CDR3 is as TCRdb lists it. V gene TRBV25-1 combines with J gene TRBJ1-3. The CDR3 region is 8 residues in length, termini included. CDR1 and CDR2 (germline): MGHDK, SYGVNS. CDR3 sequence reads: CASSVQKT.

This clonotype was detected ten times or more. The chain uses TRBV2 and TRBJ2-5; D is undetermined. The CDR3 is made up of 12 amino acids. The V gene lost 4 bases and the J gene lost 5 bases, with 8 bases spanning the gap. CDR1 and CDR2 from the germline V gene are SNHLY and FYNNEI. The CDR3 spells CASSGDIETQYF. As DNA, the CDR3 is TGTGCCAGCAGTGGTGATATTGAGACCCAGTACTTC.

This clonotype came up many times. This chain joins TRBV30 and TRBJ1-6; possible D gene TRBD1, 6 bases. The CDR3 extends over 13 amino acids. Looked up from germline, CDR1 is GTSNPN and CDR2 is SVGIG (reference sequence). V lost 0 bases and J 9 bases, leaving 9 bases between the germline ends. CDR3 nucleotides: TGTGCCTGGAGTGTACAGGGTAGTTCACCCCTCCACTTT. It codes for CAWSVQGSSPLHF.

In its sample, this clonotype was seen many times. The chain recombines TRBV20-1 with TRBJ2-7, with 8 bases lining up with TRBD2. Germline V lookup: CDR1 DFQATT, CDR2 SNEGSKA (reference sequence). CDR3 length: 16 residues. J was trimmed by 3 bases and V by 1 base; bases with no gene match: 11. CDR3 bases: TGCAGTGCTAGAGGCCCTCTCGCGGGGGGTAGCTACGAGCAGTACTTC. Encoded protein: CSARGPLAGGSYEQYF.

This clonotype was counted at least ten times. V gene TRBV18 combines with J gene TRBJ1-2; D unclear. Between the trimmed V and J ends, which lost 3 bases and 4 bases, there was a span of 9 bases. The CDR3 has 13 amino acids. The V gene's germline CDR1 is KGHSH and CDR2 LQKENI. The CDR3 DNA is TGTGCCAGCTCACCGGAAGGGATCTATGGCTACACCTTC. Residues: CASSPEGIYGYTF.

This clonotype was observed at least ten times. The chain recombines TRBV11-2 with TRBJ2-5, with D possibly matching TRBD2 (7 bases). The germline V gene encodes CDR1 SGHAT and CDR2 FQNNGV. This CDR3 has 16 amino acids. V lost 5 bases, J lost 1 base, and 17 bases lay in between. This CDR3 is CASSPYEGGSQETQYF. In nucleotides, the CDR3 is TGTGCCAGCAGCCCGTATGAGGGGGGGTCCCAAGAGACCCAGTACTTC.

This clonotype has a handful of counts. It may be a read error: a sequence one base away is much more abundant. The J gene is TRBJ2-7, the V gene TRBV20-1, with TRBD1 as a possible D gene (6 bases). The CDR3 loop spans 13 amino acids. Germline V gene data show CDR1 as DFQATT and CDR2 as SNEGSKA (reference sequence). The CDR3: CSAQGQSVYAQYF. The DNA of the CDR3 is TGCAGTGCCCAGGGACAATCGGTCTACGCGCAGTACTTC.

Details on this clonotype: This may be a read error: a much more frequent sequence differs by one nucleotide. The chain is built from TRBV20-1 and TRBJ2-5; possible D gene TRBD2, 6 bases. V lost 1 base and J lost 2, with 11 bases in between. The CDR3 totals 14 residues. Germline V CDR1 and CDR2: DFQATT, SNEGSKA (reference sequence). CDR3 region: CSARVAESQETQYF. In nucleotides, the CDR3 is TGCAGTGCTAGAGTAGCGGAGAGTCAAGAGACCCAGTACTTC.